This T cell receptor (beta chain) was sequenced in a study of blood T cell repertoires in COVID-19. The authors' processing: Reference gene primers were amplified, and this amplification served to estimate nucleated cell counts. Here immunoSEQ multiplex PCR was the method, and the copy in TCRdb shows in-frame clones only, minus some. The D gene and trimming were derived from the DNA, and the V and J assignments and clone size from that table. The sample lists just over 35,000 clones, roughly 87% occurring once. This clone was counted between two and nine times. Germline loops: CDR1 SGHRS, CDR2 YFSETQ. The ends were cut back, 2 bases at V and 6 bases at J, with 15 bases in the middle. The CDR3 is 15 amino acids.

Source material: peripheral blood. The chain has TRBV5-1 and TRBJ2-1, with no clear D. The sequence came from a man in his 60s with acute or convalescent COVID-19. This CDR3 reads CASSFRVSPGNEQFF. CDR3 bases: TGCGCCAGCAGCTTCCGGGTCTCACCGGGCAATGAGCAGTTCTTC. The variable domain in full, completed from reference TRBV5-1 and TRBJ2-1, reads KAGVTQTPRYLIKTRGQQVTLSCSPISGHRSVSWYQQTPGQGLQFLFEYFSETQRNKGNFPGRFSGRQFSNSRSEMNVSTLELGDSALYLCASSFRVSPGNEQFFGPGTRLTVL.